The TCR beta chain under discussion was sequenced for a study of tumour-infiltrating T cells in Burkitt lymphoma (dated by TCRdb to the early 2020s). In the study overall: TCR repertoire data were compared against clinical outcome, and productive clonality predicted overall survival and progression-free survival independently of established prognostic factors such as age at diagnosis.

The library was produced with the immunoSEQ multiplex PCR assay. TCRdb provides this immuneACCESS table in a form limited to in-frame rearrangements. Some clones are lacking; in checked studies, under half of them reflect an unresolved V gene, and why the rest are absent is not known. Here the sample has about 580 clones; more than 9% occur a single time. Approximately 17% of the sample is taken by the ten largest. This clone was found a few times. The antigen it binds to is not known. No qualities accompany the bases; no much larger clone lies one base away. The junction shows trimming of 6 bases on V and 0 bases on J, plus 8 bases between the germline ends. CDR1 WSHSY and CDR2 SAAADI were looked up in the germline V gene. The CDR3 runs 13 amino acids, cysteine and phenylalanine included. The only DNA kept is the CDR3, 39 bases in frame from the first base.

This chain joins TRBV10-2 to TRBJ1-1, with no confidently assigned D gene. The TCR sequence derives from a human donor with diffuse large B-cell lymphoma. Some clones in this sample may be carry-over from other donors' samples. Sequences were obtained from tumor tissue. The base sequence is TGCGCCAGCAGGTGGCAGATGAACACTGAAGCTTTCTTT. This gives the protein CASRWQMNTEAFF.